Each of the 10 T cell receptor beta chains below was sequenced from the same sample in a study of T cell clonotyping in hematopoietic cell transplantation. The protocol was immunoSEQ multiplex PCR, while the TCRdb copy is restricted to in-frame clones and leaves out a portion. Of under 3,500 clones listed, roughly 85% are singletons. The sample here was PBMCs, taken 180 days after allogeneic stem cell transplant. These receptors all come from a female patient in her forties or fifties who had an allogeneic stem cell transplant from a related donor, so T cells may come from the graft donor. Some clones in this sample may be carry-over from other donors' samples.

The CDR3 region is CASSLSHGRELFF. The CDR3, as DNA: TGTGCCAGCAGCTTAAGTCACGGGCGGGAGCTGTTTTTT. The rearrangement links TRBV7-2 to TRBJ2-2; no reliable D call. Germline V gene lookup returns CDR1 SGHTA and CDR2 FQGNSA. The V end was cut by 2 bases, the J end by 9 bases, with 10 bases between. This CDR3 contains 13 residues.

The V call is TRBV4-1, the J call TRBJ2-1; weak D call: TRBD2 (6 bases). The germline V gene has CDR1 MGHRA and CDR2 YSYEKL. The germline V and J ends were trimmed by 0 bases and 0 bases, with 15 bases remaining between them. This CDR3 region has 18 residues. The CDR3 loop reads CASSQDPPSESSYNEQFF. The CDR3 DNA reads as TGCGCCAGCAGCCAAGATCCTCCTAGCGAAAGCTCCTACAATGAGCAGTTCTTC.

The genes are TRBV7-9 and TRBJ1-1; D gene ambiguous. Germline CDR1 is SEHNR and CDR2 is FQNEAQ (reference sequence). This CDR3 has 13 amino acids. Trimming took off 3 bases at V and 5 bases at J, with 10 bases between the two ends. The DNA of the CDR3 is TGTGCCAGCAGCTTGAGAGGGATGACTGAAGCTTTCTTT. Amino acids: CASSLRGMTEAFF.

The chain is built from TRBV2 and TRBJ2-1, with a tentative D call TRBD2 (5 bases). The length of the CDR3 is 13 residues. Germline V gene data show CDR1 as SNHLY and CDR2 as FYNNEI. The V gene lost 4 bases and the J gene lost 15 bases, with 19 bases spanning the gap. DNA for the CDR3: TGTGCCAGCAGTGTATCGAGGTCCGGGGTCGGGTTCTTC. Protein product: CASSVSRSGVGFF.

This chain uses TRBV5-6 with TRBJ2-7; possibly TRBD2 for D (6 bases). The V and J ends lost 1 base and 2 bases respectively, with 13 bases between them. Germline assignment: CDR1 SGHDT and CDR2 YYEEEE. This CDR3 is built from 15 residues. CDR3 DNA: TGTGCCAGCAGCTTGTGGGGGACTCGAACCTACGAGCAGTACTTC. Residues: CASSLWGTRTYEQYF.

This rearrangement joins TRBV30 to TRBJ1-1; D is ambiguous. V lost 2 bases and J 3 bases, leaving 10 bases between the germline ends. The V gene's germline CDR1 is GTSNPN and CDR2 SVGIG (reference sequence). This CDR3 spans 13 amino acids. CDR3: CAWSPFVDTEAFF. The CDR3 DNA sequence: TGTGCCTGGAGTCCTTTTGTGGACACTGAAGCTTTCTTT.

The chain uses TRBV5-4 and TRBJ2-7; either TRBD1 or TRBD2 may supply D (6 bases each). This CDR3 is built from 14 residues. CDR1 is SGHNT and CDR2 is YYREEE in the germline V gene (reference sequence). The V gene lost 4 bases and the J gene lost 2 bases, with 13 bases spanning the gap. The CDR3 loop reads CASSLGRDTYEQYF. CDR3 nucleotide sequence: TGTGCCAGCAGCCTAGGGCGGGACACCTACGAGCAGTACTTC.

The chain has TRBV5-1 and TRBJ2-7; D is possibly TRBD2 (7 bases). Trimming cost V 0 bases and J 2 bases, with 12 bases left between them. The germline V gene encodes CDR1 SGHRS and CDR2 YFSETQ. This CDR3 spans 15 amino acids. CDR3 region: CASSLERGAPYEQYF. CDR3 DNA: TGCGCCAGCAGCTTGGAACGGGGGGCACCCTACGAGCAGTACTTC.

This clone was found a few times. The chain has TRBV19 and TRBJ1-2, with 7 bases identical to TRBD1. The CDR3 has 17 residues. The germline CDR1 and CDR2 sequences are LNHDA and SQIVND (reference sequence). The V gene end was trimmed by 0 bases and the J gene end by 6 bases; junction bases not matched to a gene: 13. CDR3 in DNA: TGTGCCAGTAGTATAGACCTACAGGGGTCCAGGTTGAATGGCTACACCTTC. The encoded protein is CASSIDLQGSRLNGYTF.

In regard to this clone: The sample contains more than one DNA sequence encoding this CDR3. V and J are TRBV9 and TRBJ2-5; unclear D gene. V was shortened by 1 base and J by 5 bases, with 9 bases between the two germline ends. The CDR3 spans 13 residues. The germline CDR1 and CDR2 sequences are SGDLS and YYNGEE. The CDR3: CASSVSRSETQYF. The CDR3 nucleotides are TGTGCCAGCAGCGTAAGTAGGAGTGAGACCCAGTACTTC.